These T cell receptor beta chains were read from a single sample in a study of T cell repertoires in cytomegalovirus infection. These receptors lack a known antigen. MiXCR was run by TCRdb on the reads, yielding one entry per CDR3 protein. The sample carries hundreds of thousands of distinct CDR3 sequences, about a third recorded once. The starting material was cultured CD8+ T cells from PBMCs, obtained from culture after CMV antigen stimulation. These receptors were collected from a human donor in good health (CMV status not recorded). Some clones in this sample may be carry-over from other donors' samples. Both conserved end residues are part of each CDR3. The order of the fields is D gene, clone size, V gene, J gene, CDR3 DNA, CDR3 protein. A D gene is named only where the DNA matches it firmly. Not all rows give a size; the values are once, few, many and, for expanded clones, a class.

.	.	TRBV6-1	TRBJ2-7	TGTGCCAGCAGTGAACCGCGGACAGTGCTCTACTTC	CASSEPRTVLYF
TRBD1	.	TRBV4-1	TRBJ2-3	TGCGCCAGCAGCCCTTTTACAGGGGGCACAGATACGCAGTATTTT	CASSPFTGGTDTQYF
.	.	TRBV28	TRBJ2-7	TGTGCCGCCTGGGGCAGGGTTGTTTACGAGCAGTACTTC	CAAWGRVVYEQYF
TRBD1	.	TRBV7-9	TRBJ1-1	TGTGCCAGCAGCTTAGAGGACAGGGAAGCTTTCTTT	CASSLEDREAFF
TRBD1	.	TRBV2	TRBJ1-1	TGTGCCAGCAACCCCGGGACAGGGGTTAGAGCTGAAGCTTTCTTT	CASNPGTGVRAEAFF
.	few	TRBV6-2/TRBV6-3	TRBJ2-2	TGTGCCAGCAGACTCGAGCAGGGTGCCGGGGAGCTGTTTTTT	CASRLEQGAGELFF
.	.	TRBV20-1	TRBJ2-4	TGCAGTGCTTCTTCCGGGGTAACCAAAAACATTCAGTACTTC	CSASSGVTKNIQYF
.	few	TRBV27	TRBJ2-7	TGTGCCAGCAGTGACACAGTGGGGGGTAACGAGCAGTACTTC	CASSDTVGGNEQYF
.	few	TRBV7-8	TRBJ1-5	TGTGCCAGCAGCCTAGACGGAATATATAGCAATCAGCCCCAGCATTTT	CASSLDGIYSNQPQHF
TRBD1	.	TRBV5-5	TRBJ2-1	TGTGCCAGCAGCTACCTGGGACAGGGGGCCTATGAGCAGTTCTTC	CASSYLGQGAYEQFF
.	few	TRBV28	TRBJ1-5	TGTGCCAGCAGTCCCGGATTCCGAGGGTCTCAGCCCCAGCATTTT	CASSPGFRGSQPQHF
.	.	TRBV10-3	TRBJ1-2	TGTGCCATCAGTGAGGGAAACATCCAGCGGGGCTACACCTTC	CAISEGNIQRGYTF
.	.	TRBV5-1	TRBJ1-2	TGCGCCAGCAGCTACATCTACTCGTATGGCTACACCTTC	CASSYIYSYGYTF
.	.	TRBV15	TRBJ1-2	TGTGCCACCAGCAGAGATCTCACTTATGGCTACACCTTC	CATSRDLTYGYTF
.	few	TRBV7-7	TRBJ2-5	TGTGCTAGCAGCTTAGAATCTCGTACCCAAGAGACCCAGTACTTC	CASSLESRTQETQYF
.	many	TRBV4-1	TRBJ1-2	TGCGCCAGCAGCCCTGGAGACAGAGCTAACTATGGCTACACCTTC	CASSPGDRANYGYTF
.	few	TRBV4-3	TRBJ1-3	TGCGCCAGCAGCTCTCTCTTATCGGACAGTCCTGGAAACACCATATATTTT	CASSSLLSDSPGNTIYF
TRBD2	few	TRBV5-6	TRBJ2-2	TGTGCCAGCAGCTTTCCGGGACTATCGAACACCGGGGAGCTGTTTTTT	CASSFPGLSNTGELFF
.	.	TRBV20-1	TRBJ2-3	TGCAGTGCTAGGGGGGTGCAGTATTTT	CSARGVQYF
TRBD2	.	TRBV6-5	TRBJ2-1	TGTGCCAGCAGTGACCCTTCCGGGACTAGTATCGATGAGCAGTTCTTC	CASSDPSGTSIDEQFF
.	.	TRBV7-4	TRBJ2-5	TGTGCCAGCAGCCCCAAGGGGAGTTTGCAGACCCAGTACTTC	CASSPKGSLQTQYF
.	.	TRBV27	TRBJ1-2	TGTGCCAGCAGTTTATCGGGACATACCGTGGGACTCAACTATGGCTACACCTTC	CASSLSGHTVGLNYGYTF
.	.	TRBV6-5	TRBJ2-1	TGTGCCAGCAGTTACCCGGGGGGCGCTGAGCAGTTCTTC	CASSYPGGAEQFF
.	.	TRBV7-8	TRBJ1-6	TGTGCCAGCAGCTTAGGTCCAGGGACCTCCTATAATTCACCCCTCCACTTT	CASSLGPGTSYNSPLHF
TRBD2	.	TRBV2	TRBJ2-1	TGTGCCAGCAGTCTCCGACTAGCGGGGCCATACAATGAGCAGTTCTTC	CASSLRLAGPYNEQFF
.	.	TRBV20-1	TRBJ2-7	TGCAGTGCTAGAGGAAAGGACGAGCAGTACTTC	CSARGKDEQYF
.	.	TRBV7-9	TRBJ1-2	TGTGCCAGCAGCTACGACTTCTTTGGCTACACCTTC	CASSYDFFGYTF
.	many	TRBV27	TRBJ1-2	TGTGCCAGCAGTTCGGACAGCTATGGCTACACCTTC	CASSSDSYGYTF
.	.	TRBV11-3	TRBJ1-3	TGTGCCAGCAGCCGAGGGCCGGCCGAAGGAGACACCATATATTTT	CASSRGPAEGDTIYF
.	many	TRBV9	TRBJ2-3	TGTGCCAGCAGCGTAGGATCAGATACGCAGTATTTT	CASSVGSDTQYF
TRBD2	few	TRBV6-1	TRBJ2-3	TGTGCCAGCAGTTGGACTAGTGCCGGGACAGATACGCAGTATTTT	CASSWTSAGTDTQYF
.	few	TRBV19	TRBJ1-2	TGTGCCAGTAGTTCTTTGCAACTTGTGTTGACAGCGGGGCATCATAGGGACTATGGCTACACCTTC	CASSSLQLVLTAGHHRDYGYTF
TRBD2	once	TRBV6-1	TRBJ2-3	TGTGCCAGCAGTCCAGGCCGGACTAGCGGGGGGCAGCTAGACTCCACAGATACGCAGTATTTT	CASSPGRTSGGQLDSTDTQYF
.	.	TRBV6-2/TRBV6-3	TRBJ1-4	TGTGCCAGCAAAGACACCCTTTATGAAAAACTGTTTTTT	CASKDTLYEKLFF
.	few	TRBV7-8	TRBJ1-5	TGTGCCAGCAGCTTAGGGCTCAGAGGCGTTCAGCCCCAGCATTTT	CASSLGLRGVQPQHF
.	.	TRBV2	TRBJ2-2	TGTGCCAGCAGAAACAGGGCCGGGGAGCTGTTTTTT	CASRNRAGELFF
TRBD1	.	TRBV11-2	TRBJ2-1	TGTGCCAGCAGCTTAGATTTACCCGACAGGGGGCTATACAATGAGCAGTTCTTC	CASSLDLPDRGLYNEQFF
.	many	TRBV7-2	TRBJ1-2	TGTGCCAGCAGCTTTTCTTATGACCTGACTAAAGCCTATGGCTACACCTTC	CASSFSYDLTKAYGYTF
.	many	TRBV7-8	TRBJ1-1	TGTGCCAGCAGCTTAGAGCAGGGGATCCCTCTGAACACTGAAGCTTTCTTT	CASSLEQGIPLNTEAFF
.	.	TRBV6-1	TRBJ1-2	TGTGCCAGCAGTCGCGCCCCCCCAGGGCCTCCGGATGGCTACACCTTC	CASSRAPPGPPDGYTF
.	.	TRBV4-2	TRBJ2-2	TGTGCCAGCAGGATGAACACCGGGGAGCTGTTTTTT	CASRMNTGELFF
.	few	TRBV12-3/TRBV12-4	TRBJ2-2	TGTGCCAGCAGTCCCCAGGGAGAGAACACCGGGGAGCTGTTTTTT	CASSPQGENTGELFF
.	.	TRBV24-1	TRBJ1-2	TGTGCCACCAGTGATGGGGGCCGGGGAGTCTATGGCTACACCTTC	CATSDGGRGVYGYTF
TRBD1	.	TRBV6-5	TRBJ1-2	TGTGCCAGCAGTTACTCAGGGGGCCAGTTGTATATCGAGGGCTACACCTTC	CASSYSGGQLYIEGYTF
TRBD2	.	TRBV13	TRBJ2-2	TGTGCCAGCGGATTACAGGGAGCGGAACTAGCGGGTCCCTGGAACACCGGGGAGCTGTTTTTT	CASGLQGAELAGPWNTGELFF
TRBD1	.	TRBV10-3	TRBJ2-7	TGTGCCATCACCCAAAACAGGGGCGACTCCTACGAGCAGTACTTC	CAITQNRGDSYEQYF
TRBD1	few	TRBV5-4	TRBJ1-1	TGTGCCATGACAGGGAGCACTGAAGCTTTCTTT	CAMTGSTEAFF
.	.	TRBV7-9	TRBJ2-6	TGTGCCAGCAGCTTACGTACCCTAAGGACGGCTCCCCTTGGGGCCAACGTCCTGACTTTC	CASSLRTLRTAPLGANVLTF
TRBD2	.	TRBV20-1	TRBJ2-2	TGCAGTGCTAGAGATCAAGCTAGCGGGGGGTACACCGGGGAGCTGTTTTTT	CSARDQASGGYTGELFF
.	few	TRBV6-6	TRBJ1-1	TGTGCCAGCAGTTACGTAATATGGACTGGGCGGGTATCGGACACTGAAGCTTTCTTT	CASSYVIWTGRVSDTEAFF
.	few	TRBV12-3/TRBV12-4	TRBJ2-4	TGTGCCTCATGGGCCGGGGGAGACATTCAGTACTTC	CASWAGGDIQYF
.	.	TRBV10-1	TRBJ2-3	TGCGCCAGCAGTGAGGCAGGCACGCAGTATTTT	CASSEAGTQYF
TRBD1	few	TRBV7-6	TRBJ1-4	TGTGCCAGCAGCCCAGGGACAGGGTTTGAAAAACTGTTTTTT	CASSPGTGFEKLFF
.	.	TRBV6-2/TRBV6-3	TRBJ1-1	TGTGCCAGCAGACAAGACACCCCGAACACTGAAGCTTTCTTT	CASRQDTPNTEAFF
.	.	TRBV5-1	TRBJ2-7	TGCGCCAGTACCTCGGACGAGTCCTACGAGCAGTACTTC	CASTSDESYEQYF
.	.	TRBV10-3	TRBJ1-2	TGTGCCATCAGGGAGGGGTTCGTAGCTAACTATGGCTACACCTTC	CAIREGFVANYGYTF
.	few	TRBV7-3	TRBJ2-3	TGTGCCAGCAGCTTGGACACTTCTCGCCCGGACGATACGCAGTATTTT	CASSLDTSRPDDTQYF
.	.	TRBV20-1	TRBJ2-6	TGCAGTGCACCTGGCAGATTAGGCGTCCTGACTTTC	CSAPGRLGVLTF
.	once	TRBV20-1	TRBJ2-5	TGCAGTGCTAGAGCGGACGTCAAAGAGACCCAGTACTTC	CSARADVKETQYF